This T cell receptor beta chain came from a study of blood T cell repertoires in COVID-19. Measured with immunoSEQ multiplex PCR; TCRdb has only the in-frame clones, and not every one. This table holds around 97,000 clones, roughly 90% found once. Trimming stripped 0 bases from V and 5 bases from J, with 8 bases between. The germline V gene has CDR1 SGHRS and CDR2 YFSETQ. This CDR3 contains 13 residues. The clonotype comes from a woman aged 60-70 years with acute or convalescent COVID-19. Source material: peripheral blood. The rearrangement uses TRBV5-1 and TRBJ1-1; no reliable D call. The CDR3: CASSLDSGTEAFF. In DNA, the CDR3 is TGCGCCAGCAGCTTGGACTCAGGTACTGAAGCTTTCTTT.